Shown below are 29 T cell receptor beta chains from a single sample sequenced in a study of cytomegalovirus exposure and HLA in healthy donors. Using immunoSEQ multiplex PCR, the repertoire was profiled, and TCRdb retains in-frame clones only, with some absent. In the table there are roughly 60,000 clones, 85% to 95% of which are singletons. Source material: PBMCs. These TCRs come from a young woman in good health and CMV-seropositive.

CDR3 sequence (DNA): TGTGCCAGCAGTGAATCGGGGGGAGGGGGCTACGAGCAGTACTTC. Protein product: CASSESGGGGYEQYF. V and J are TRBV2 and TRBJ2-7; D might be TRBD2 (7 bases). The germline V gene has CDR1 SNHLY and CDR2 FYNNEI. V lost 2 bases and J lost 3, with 14 bases in between. This CDR3 is built from 15 residues.

The V call is TRBV6-1, the J call TRBJ2-3; D unresolved. Trimming took 2 bases from V and 10 from J, leaving 13 bases between them. The CDR3 is 13 residues long. Germline V gives CDR1 MNHNS, CDR2 SASEGT. CDR3 coding DNA: TGTGCCAGCAGTGAACATTTAAGAGTACCGCAGTATTTT. It codes for CASSEHLRVPQYF.

This clone was seen once. CDR3 amino acids: CASSPGWGLSSYEQYF. The CDR3 region has the DNA TGTGCCAGCAGCCCGGGGTGGGGATTATCCTCCTACGAGCAGTACTTC. The chain is built from TRBV11-2 and TRBJ2-7, with D possibly TRBD2 on 5 matching bases. With 5 bases removed from V and 0 bases from J, the gap between germline ends came to 17 bases. This CDR3 comprises 16 residues. Germline V CDR1 and CDR2: SGHAT, FQNNGV.

V and J are TRBV28 and TRBJ2-7, with TRBD2 matching 9 bases. CDR1 and CDR2 (germline): MDHEN, SYDVKM. V lost 1 base to trimming and J lost 4 bases; unmatched junction nucleotides: 5. The CDR3 loop spans 15 amino acids. DNA for the CDR3: TGTGCCAGCAGTTTATATAGCGGGGGTCTTTACGAGCAGTACTTC. This sequence encodes CASSLYSGGLYEQYF.

The chain recombines TRBV15 with TRBJ2-1; 9 bases fit TRBD2. J lost 3 bases, V lost 4 bases, and 13 bases had no gene match. The CDR3 loop spans 18 amino acids. Looked up from germline, CDR1 is LNHNV and CDR2 is YYDKDF (reference sequence). The CDR3 DNA reads as TGTGCCACCAGCACCTTGAAAGGTCTAGCGGGAAACTACAATGAGCAGTTCTTC. The encoded protein is CATSTLKGLAGNYNEQFF.

The chain's CDR3 is CASSMMSTGPSSGANVLTF. CDR3 nucleotides: TGTGCCAGTAGTATGATGAGTACAGGGCCAAGCTCTGGGGCCAACGTCCTGACTTTC. This rearrangement joins TRBV19 to TRBJ2-6; D possibly corresponds to TRBD1 (6 bases). The CDR3 covers 19 residues. CDR1 is LNHDA and CDR2 is SQIVND in the germline V gene (reference sequence). The V gene lost 3 bases and the J gene lost 0 bases, with 18 bases spanning the gap.

The chain is built from TRBV28 and TRBJ2-4; D is possibly TRBD2 (6 bases). V lost 5 bases and J lost 6, with 14 bases in between. CDR3 length: 14 amino acids. Germline CDR1 MDHEN, CDR2 SYDVKM. CDR3 loop: CASSAPGLGNIQYF. The CDR3 DNA follows: TGTGCCAGCAGTGCCCCGGGACTCGGAAACATTCAGTACTTC.

The chain couples TRBV27 to TRBJ1-1, with D possibly matching TRBD1 (5 bases). Germline CDR1 MNHEY, CDR2 SMNVEV (reference sequence). V lost 5 bases, J lost 5 bases, and 12 bases lay in between. This CDR3 comprises 13 residues. The CDR3 reads CASSKPQATEAFF. CDR3 sequence (DNA): TGTGCCAGCAGTAAACCACAGGCGACTGAAGCTTTCTTT.

The chain is built from TRBV27 and TRBJ2-7; D unresolved. The CDR3 extends over 13 amino acids. Looked up from germline, CDR1 is MNHEY and CDR2 is SMNVEV (reference sequence). Between the trimmed V and J ends, which lost 1 base and 0 bases, there was a span of 4 bases. The CDR3 loop reads CASSLYSSYEQYF. DNA of the CDR3: TGTGCCAGCAGTTTATATAGCTCCTACGAGCAGTACTTC.

The chain joins TRBV5-4 to TRBJ2-5; D ambiguous. Trimming took 4 bases from V and 5 from J, leaving 15 bases between them. CDR3 length: 14 residues. Germline V gene data show CDR1 as SGHNT and CDR2 as YYREEE (reference sequence). CDR3 region: CASSPEATAETQYF. CDR3 sequence (DNA): TGTGCCAGCAGCCCAGAGGCAACGGCGGAGACCCAGTACTTC.

The chain employs TRBV29-1 and TRBJ2-1; the match to TRBD2 covers 8 bases. Germline V gene data show CDR1 as SQVTM and CDR2 as ANQGSEA. The trim removed 4 bases at V and 6 bases at J, leaving 8 bases unmatched. The CDR3 consists of 14 residues. The CDR3 nucleotides read TGCAGCGTTGGCAAAGCGGGGGCAGGCAATGAGCAGTTCTTC. It specifies CSVGKAGAGNEQFF.

The rearrangement links TRBV9 to TRBJ2-1; the D is unclear. The CDR3 is 14 amino acids. Germline V gives CDR1 SGDLS, CDR2 YYNGEE. V shed 0 bases and J shed 6 bases, with 10 bases lying between them. The CDR3 spells CASSVVLFSNEQFF. Here the CDR3 DNA reads TGTGCCAGCAGCGTAGTTCTTTTTAGCAATGAGCAGTTCTTC.

The chain links TRBV28 to TRBJ2-2; TRBD1 is a possible D gene (6 bases). Deletions cut 5 bases from V and 5 bases from J, with 9 bases between. The germline gives CDR1 MDHEN, CDR2 SYDVKM. The CDR3 contains 13 residues. The CDR3 reads CASSTGPTGELFF. The CDR3 coding sequence is TGTGCCAGCAGTACAGGGCCTACCGGGGAGCTGTTTTTT.

The chain recombines TRBV4-1 with TRBJ2-1, with TRBD2 identical over 8 bases. The CDR3 loop spans 18 amino acids. Germline assignment: CDR1 MGHRA and CDR2 YSYEKL. Unmatched junction bases numbered 11, after V lost 4 bases and J lost 0 bases. The CDR3 DNA reads as TGCGCCAGCAGCCCCGTGGGGGGACTAGTTTACTCCTACAATGAGCAGTTCTTC. This encodes CASSPVGGLVYSYNEQFF.

The rearrangement links TRBV28 to TRBJ2-5, with TRBD1 as a possible D gene (5 bases). The CDR3 is 13 residues long. Germline CDR1 is MDHEN and CDR2 is SYDVKM. V was trimmed by 1 base and J by 4 bases, leaving 7 bases between them. CDR3 nucleotides: TGTGCCAGCAGTTTATCAGGGATAGAGACCCAGTACTTC. It yields the protein CASSLSGIETQYF. The full variable domain, with the rest looked up from reference TRBV28 and TRBJ2-5, is DVKVTQSSRYLVKRTGEKVFLECVQDMDHENMFWYRQDPGLGLRLIYFSYDVKMKEKGDIPEGYSVSREKKERFSLILESASTNQTSMYLCASSLSGIETQYFGPGTRLLVL.

J is TRBJ1-1 and V is TRBV29-1; D ambiguous. V was pared by 3 bases and J by 0 bases, with 2 bases between. The germline CDR1 and CDR2 sequences are SQVTM and ANQGSEA. This CDR3 contains 11 residues. This CDR3 is CSVDMNTEAFF. The CDR3 DNA follows: TGCAGCGTTGACATGAACACTGAAGCTTTCTTT.

This sequence joins TRBV28 and TRBJ2-7; 12 bases are shared with TRBD2. V was clipped by 4 bases and J by 0 bases; unmatched bases: 7. This CDR3 has 17 residues. Germline assignment: CDR1 MDHEN and CDR2 SYDVKM. In DNA form, the CDR3 reads TGTGCCAGCAGTTCAGATGGACTAGCGGGGTACTCCTACGAGCAGTACTTC. Amino acids: CASSSDGLAGYSYEQYF.

The chain joins TRBV27 to TRBJ2-7; possibly TRBD1 for D (6 bases). The germline V and J ends were trimmed by 2 bases and 3 bases, with 11 bases remaining between them. This CDR3 is built from 14 residues. The germline gives CDR1 MNHEY, CDR2 SMNVEV (reference sequence). This CDR3 reads CASSLLGGSYEQYF. The CDR3, as DNA: TGTGCCAGCAGTTTACTAGGGGGAAGCTACGAGCAGTACTTC.

This clone was picked up one time. This chain connects TRBV7-2 to TRBJ2-5, with 9 nucleotides matching TRBD1. V lost 6 bases, J lost 5 bases, and 4 bases stayed unmatched. Germline loops: CDR1 SGHTA, CDR2 FQGNSA. The length of the CDR3 is 13 residues. CDR3 protein: CASRQGATETQYF. CDR3 coding DNA: TGTGCCAGCAGACAGGGGGCCACGGAGACCCAGTACTTC.

The chain carries TRBV19 and TRBJ1-2; 8 nucleotides align to TRBD1. The CDR3 is made up of 15 amino acids. V lost 6 bases to trimming and J lost 5 bases; unmatched junction nucleotides: 11. CDR1 LNHDA and CDR2 SQIVND come from the germline V gene (reference sequence). CDR3 region: CASSNSGQDPYGYTF. The CDR3 DNA is TGTGCCAGTAGCAATTCGGGACAGGATCCTTATGGCTACACCTTC.

This chain joins TRBV6-1 and TRBJ1-5; the D gene is possibly TRBD1 (5 bases). Germline V gene lookup returns CDR1 MNHNS and CDR2 SASEGT. V lost 7 bases and J lost 3, with 16 bases in between. CDR3 length: 15 residues. The CDR3 sequence is CASTGSQGLNQPQHF. The CDR3 nucleotides are TGTGCCAGCACCGGAAGCCAGGGTCTCAATCAGCCCCAGCATTTT.

The chain has TRBV2 and TRBJ1-1, with 9 nucleotides matching TRBD1. The CDR3 consists of 14 residues. Looked up from germline, CDR1 is SNHLY and CDR2 is FYNNEI. V lost 3 bases to trimming and J lost 10 bases; unmatched junction nucleotides: 9. The CDR3 DNA reads as TGTGCCAGCAGTGAGGACAGGGGAAGAGGGGTAGCTTTCTTT. As protein: CASSEDRGRGVAFF.

This clone has more than one count but fewer than ten. CDR3 sequence reads: CASSDDEGGGGNEQFF. In DNA form, the CDR3 reads TGTGCCAGCAGTGATGACGAGGGAGGGGGAGGTAATGAGCAGTTCTTC. This rearrangement joins TRBV6-1 to TRBJ2-1, with D possibly matching TRBD2 (7 bases). Looked up from germline, CDR1 is MNHNS and CDR2 is SASEGT. V lost 3 bases and J 7 bases, leaving 19 bases between the germline ends. The CDR3 extends over 16 amino acids.

This clone has a single count. The V gene is TRBV19, the J gene TRBJ2-1; D perhaps matches TRBD1 (6 bases). The CDR3 extends over 14 amino acids. Germline assignment: CDR1 LNHDA and CDR2 SQIVND (reference sequence). Trimming cost V 5 bases and J 4 bases, with 12 bases left between them. CDR3 sequence (DNA): TGTGCCAGTAGTGTTAACAGGGATTACAATGAGCAGTTCTTC. This gives the protein CASSVNRDYNEQFF.

The rearrangement joins TRBV19 to TRBJ1-5; the D gene is possibly TRBD1 (5 bases). In germline, CDR1 is LNHDA, CDR2 SQIVND (reference sequence). Trimming left V 3 bases short and J 2 bases short, with 11 bases between. This CDR3 is 15 amino acids long. CDR3 sequence: CASSILGGGNQPQHF. In DNA form, the CDR3 reads TGTGCCAGTAGTATTCTTGGGGGGGGCAATCAGCCCCAGCATTTT.

This chain links TRBV2 with TRBJ1-6, with D hard to call. Germline V gene data show CDR1 as SNHLY and CDR2 as FYNNEI. Trimming took 6 bases from V and 11 from J, leaving 14 bases between them. This CDR3 is 13 amino acids long. CDR3 DNA sequence: TGTGCCAGCAGGGTCACAGAAACGACACCCCTCCACTTT. It encodes CASRVTETTPLHF.

A single count supports this clone. This chain uses TRBV4-1 with TRBJ2-3; a weak D match, TRBD1 (6 bases). V was pared by 3 bases and J by 4 bases, with 11 bases between. The germline V gene has CDR1 MGHRA and CDR2 YSYEKL. The CDR3 is 14 amino acids. The DNA for the CDR3 is TGCGCCAGCAGCCACAACAGGGACCCAGATACGCAGTATTTT. Translated, it gives CASSHNRDPDTQYF.

The chain employs TRBV30 and TRBJ1-4; 10 positions match TRBD1. Germline trimming cut 0 bases from V and 11 bases from J; bases unmatched to any gene: 12. The length of the CDR3 is 16 residues. Germline V CDR1 and CDR2: GTSNPN, SVGIG (reference sequence). The CDR3: CAWSVWDRGFNAKLFF. The CDR3 coding sequence is TGTGCCTGGAGTGTTTGGGACAGGGGATTTAATGCGAAACTGTTTTTT.

The chain combines TRBV28 with TRBJ1-6; the match to TRBD1 covers 8 bases. The J segment lost 10 bases and the V segment lost 3 bases, leaving 8 bases of the junction unmatched. This CDR3 has 15 residues. The germline gives CDR1 MDHEN, CDR2 SYDVKM. This CDR3 is CASSFPDRARSPLHF. The CDR3 coding sequence is TGTGCCAGCAGTTTCCCGGACAGGGCAAGGTCACCCCTCCACTTT.